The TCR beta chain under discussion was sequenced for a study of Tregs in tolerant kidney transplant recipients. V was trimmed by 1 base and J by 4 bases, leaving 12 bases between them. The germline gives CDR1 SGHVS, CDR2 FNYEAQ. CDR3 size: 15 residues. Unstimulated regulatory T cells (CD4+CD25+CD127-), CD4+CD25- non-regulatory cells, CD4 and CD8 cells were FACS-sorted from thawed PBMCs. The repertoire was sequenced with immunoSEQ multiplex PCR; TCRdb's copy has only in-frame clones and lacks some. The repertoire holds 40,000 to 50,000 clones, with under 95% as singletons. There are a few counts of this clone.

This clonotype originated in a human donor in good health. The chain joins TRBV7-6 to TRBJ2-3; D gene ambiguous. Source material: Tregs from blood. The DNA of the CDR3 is TGTGCCAGCAGCTTAGTGGCTAGAGGTGCAGATACGCAGTATTTT. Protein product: CASSLVARGADTQYF.